One and the same sample provided the 32 T cell receptor beta chains below, sequenced in a study of control samples from healthy donors and cancer patients. The method was immunoSEQ multiplex PCR; TCRdb's version includes in-frame clones alone and lacks a portion of them. The data contain tens of thousands of clones, roughly nine tenths of them singletons. Sequences were obtained from PBMCs. The source of these receptors is a woman aged 45 to 65 with colorectal cancer.

The rearrangement links TRBV5-1 to TRBJ2-2, with D maybe TRBD1 (6 bases). Germline loops: CDR1 SGHRS, CDR2 YFSETQ. V was shortened by 4 bases and J by 2 bases, with 12 bases between the two germline ends. The CDR3 is 15 residues long. CDR3 coding DNA: TGCGCCAGCAGCCGCCTGACAGGAAACACCGGGGAGCTGTTTTTT. Translating it yields CASSRLTGNTGELFF. The whole variable domain, remainder taken from reference TRBV5-1 and TRBJ2-2, is KAGVTQTPRYLIKTRGQQVTLSCSPISGHRSVSWYQQTPGQGLQFLFEYFSETQRNKGNFPGRFSGRQFSNSRSEMNVSTLELGDSALYLCASSRLTGNTGELFFGEGSRLTVL.

The chain has TRBV19 and TRBJ1-5; the D is unclear. The CDR3 totals 14 residues. Trimming left V 3 bases short and J 4 bases short, with 10 bases between. CDR1 is LNHDA, CDR2 SQIVND, per germline (reference sequence). CDR3 coding DNA: TGTGCCAGTAGTATGGTAAAGGAGAATCAGCCCCAGCATTTT. It specifies CASSMVKENQPQHF. Full variable domain (outside the CDR3, taken from reference TRBV19 and TRBJ1-5): DGGITQSPKYLFRKEGQNVTLSCEQNLNHDAMYWYRQDPGQGLRLIYYSQIVNDFQKGDIAEGYSVSREKKESFPLTVTSAQKNPTAFYLCASSMVKENQPQHFGDGTRLSIL.

On this clone: At the DNA level, this CDR3 is encoded by other sequences in the same sample as well. The chain is built from TRBV29-1 and TRBJ1-1; no firm D call. V gave up 6 bases and J gave up 0 bases, with 8 bases separating them. The CDR3 contains 12 residues. Per the germline V gene, CDR1 is SQVTM and CDR2 is ANQGSEA. CDR3 protein: CSVDGLNTEAFF. The DNA for the CDR3 is TGCAGCGTAGACGGACTGAACACTGAAGCTTTCTTT.

This clone has a single count. This chain connects TRBV5-6 to TRBJ2-5, with TRBD1 matching over 9 bases. The germline gives CDR1 SGHDT, CDR2 YYEEEE. Trimming took 0 bases from V and 5 from J; bases not matched to a gene: 5. The CDR3 loop spans 15 amino acids. The CDR3 region is CASSLGTGVGETQYF. CDR3 DNA sequence: TGTGCCAGCAGCTTGGGGACAGGGGTAGGTGAGACCCAGTACTTC.

This chain connects TRBV3-1 (or the pseudogene TRBV3-2) to TRBJ1-3; the match to TRBD1 covers 7 bases. V lost 0 bases to trimming and J lost 4 bases; unmatched junction nucleotides: 6. CDR1 is LGHDT and CDR2 is YNNKEL in the germline V gene (reference sequence). There are 16 residues in the CDR3. The CDR3 here is CASSQDTGVRGNTIYF. In DNA, the CDR3 is TGTGCCAGCAGCCAAGACACAGGGGTGAGGGGAAACACCATATATTTT.

The chain carries TRBV6-5 and TRBJ1-6, with a weak D call TRBD1 (6 bases). This CDR3 comprises 15 residues. V lost 8 bases, J lost 10 bases, and 21 bases lay in between. Germline assignment: CDR1 MNHEY and CDR2 SVGAGI. For the CDR3, the DNA is TGTGCCAGCGGCTACATCGGGGGGGGCGGGTCACCCCTCCACTTT. This codes for CASGYIGGGGSPLHF.

The chain is built from TRBV27 and TRBJ1-5; 11 bases are a match to TRBD1. With V trimmed by 6 bases and J by 6 bases, 10 bases remained unmatched. This CDR3 has 16 amino acids. From germline, CDR1 is MNHEY and CDR2 SMNVEV (reference sequence). CDR3 protein: CASRSLGTGGFQPQHF. CDR3 nucleotides: TGTGCCAGCAGATCACTCGGGACAGGGGGTTTTCAGCCCCAGCATTTT.

There are a few counts of this clone. V is TRBV6-2 or TRBV6-3 and J is TRBJ1-2; TRBD1 is a possible D gene (5 bases). Germline CDR1 MNHEY, CDR2 SVGEGT. The CDR3 sequence is 15 residues long. Trimming cost V 5 bases and J 0 bases, with 13 bases left between them. The CDR3 sequence: CASSRLTAANYGYTF. The CDR3 DNA sequence: TGTGCCAGCAGTCGTTTGACAGCAGCTAACTATGGCTACACCTTC.

This sequence joins TRBV27 and TRBJ1-2; D ambiguous. Trimming took off 2 bases at V and 5 bases at J, with 15 bases between the two ends. Germline V gene sequence: CDR1 MNHEY, CDR2 SMNVEV (reference sequence). The CDR3 is 15 residues long. The CDR3 region has the DNA TGTGCCAGCAGTTTAGCAGGCCTGGGAATGTATGGCTACACCTTC. It yields the protein CASSLAGLGMYGYTF.

The chain combines TRBV30 with TRBJ1-2; a weak D match, TRBD1 (5 bases). This CDR3 comprises 15 residues. V was trimmed by 0 bases and J by 0 bases, leaving 11 bases between them. From germline, CDR1 is GTSNPN and CDR2 SVGIG (reference sequence). CDR3 region: CAWSVRGHSNYGYTF. In nucleotides, the CDR3 is TGTGCCTGGAGTGTACGCGGACACTCTAACTATGGCTACACCTTC.

The table lists this clone with a count of one. This rearrangement joins TRBV5-6 to TRBJ2-1; tentative D call: TRBD1 (5 bases). The CDR3 is 14 amino acids. Germline CDR1 SGHDT, CDR2 YYEEEE. Trimming took off 3 bases at V and 4 bases at J, with 11 bases between the two ends. CDR3 bases: TGTGCCAGCAGCTCTCTACACAGGTACAATGAGCAGTTCTTC. Translation: CASSSLHRYNEQFF.

The chain has TRBV2 and TRBJ2-7; 11 nucleotides match TRBD1. The CDR3 has 14 amino acids. V trimming: 3 bases; J trimming: 2 bases; junction bases outside the gene matches: 0. Germline V gives CDR1 SNHLY, CDR2 FYNNEI. The CDR3: CASSEDRGPYEQYV. The CDR3 DNA reads TGTGCCAGCAGTGAGGACAGGGGGCCCTACGAGCAGTACGTC.

The rearrangement joins TRBV5-1 to TRBJ2-1, with 8 bases identical to TRBD1. The CDR3 is 14 residues long. Germline values: CDR1 SGHRS, CDR2 YFSETQ. V shed 4 bases, J shed 3 bases, and the junction held 3 bases outside the gene matches. The CDR3 nucleotides are TGCGCCAGCAGCGGCGGGACAGGCTACAATGAGCAGTTCTTC. Translation gives CASSGGTGYNEQFF. The full variable domain, rest sourced from reference TRBV5-1 and TRBJ2-1, is KAGVTQTPRYLIKTRGQQVTLSCSPISGHRSVSWYQQTPGQGLQFLFEYFSETQRNKGNFPGRFSGRQFSNSRSEMNVSTLELGDSALYLCASSGGTGYNEQFFGPGTRLTVL.

J is TRBJ2-3 and V is TRBV9, with TRBD1 identical over 7 bases. Germline CDR1 and CDR2: SGDLS and YYNGEE. V was pared by 2 bases and J by 4 bases, with 13 bases of the junction left unmatched. The CDR3 runs to 17 residues. The CDR3 coding sequence is TGTGCCAGCAGCGTGGCGGACAGGAGGACAGGTCCAGATACGCAGTATTTT. It translates to CASSVADRRTGPDTQYF.

J is TRBJ1-1 and V is TRBV5-1; D gene ambiguous. Between the trimmed V and J ends, which lost 0 bases and 4 bases, there was a span of 19 bases. This CDR3 is 17 amino acids long. CDR1 and CDR2 (germline): SGHRS, YFSETQ. CDR3 amino acids: CASSLGPKGGTITEAFF. CDR3 nucleotide sequence: TGCGCCAGCAGCTTGGGGCCTAAAGGAGGCACCATCACTGAAGCTTTCTTT.

This chain uses TRBV28 with TRBJ1-1; D might be TRBD1 (6 bases). This CDR3 contains 18 residues. Germline lookup yields CDR1 MDHEN and CDR2 SYDVKM. Trimming pared 1 base from V and 2 bases from J, leaving 20 bases between. The CDR3 here is CASSLFAQGLTRNTEAFF. CDR3 bases: TGTGCCAGCAGTTTATTCGCACAGGGCTTGACTAGAAACACTGAAGCTTTCTTT.

This chain connects TRBV5-1 to TRBJ2-1; 7 bases are shared with TRBD2. V lost 2 bases to trimming and J lost 4 bases; unmatched junction nucleotides: 0. Germline lookup yields CDR1 SGHRS and CDR2 YFSETQ. This CDR3 has 13 amino acids. The CDR3 DNA is TGCGCCAGCAGCTTCGGGGGGTACAATGAGCAGTTCTTC. It translates to CASSFGGYNEQFF.

CDR3 sequence reads: CASSLGGIGANVLTF. In DNA form, the CDR3 reads TGTGCCAGCAGTCTAGGGGGCATTGGGGCCAACGTCCTGACTTTC. The chain carries TRBV6-2 or TRBV6-3 and TRBJ2-6, with 7 nucleotides matching TRBD1. The CDR3 is 15 residues long. Looked up from germline, CDR1 is MNHEY and CDR2 is SVGEGT. V gave up 5 bases and J gave up 3 bases; unmatched junction bases: 4.

The chain recombines TRBV10-3 with TRBJ2-7; a possible D gene is TRBD1 (5 bases). V was clipped by 3 bases and J by 6 bases, with 6 bases between them. Germline CDR1 is ENHRY and CDR2 is SYGVKD. The CDR3 spans 11 residues. CDR3 amino acids: CAISDRGEQYV. CDR3 nucleotide sequence: TGTGCCATCAGTGATAGGGGCGAGCAGTACGTC.

The chain is built from TRBV5-4 and TRBJ1-1; D perhaps matches TRBD1 (5 bases). The CDR3 spans 15 residues. The V gene's germline CDR1 is SGHNT and CDR2 YYREEE (reference sequence). The V gene lost 3 bases and the J gene lost 0 bases, with 12 bases spanning the gap. Written as DNA, the CDR3 is TGTGCCAGCAGCTCACTGGGACTCATGAACACTGAAGCTTTCTTT. Protein sequence: CASSSLGLMNTEAFF.

J is TRBJ1-1 and V is TRBV5-8; TRBD1 aligns across 11 bases. The CDR3 consists of 15 residues. Germline V gene sequence: CDR1 SGHTS, CDR2 YDEGEE. Germline trimming cut 0 bases from V and 5 bases from J; bases unmatched to any gene: 3. CDR3 DNA sequence: TGTGCCAGCAGCTTGGGGACAGGGGGCTATACTGAAGCTTTCTTT. This gives the protein CASSLGTGGYTEAFF.

The V gene is TRBV1, the J gene TRBJ2-1. TRBV1 is a documented pseudogene. The CDR3 runs to 15 residues. CDR3 DNA sequence: TGCACCAGCAGCCAAGATTTGGTTTCTGGCAATGAGCAGTTCTTC. This gives the protein CTSSQDLVSGNEQFF.

This chain connects TRBV2 to TRBJ1-1; a weak D match, TRBD1 (5 bases). Germline lookup yields CDR1 SNHLY and CDR2 FYNNEI. This CDR3 is 12 amino acids long. V was pared by 9 bases and J by 2 bases, with 10 bases between. The CDR3 sequence: CASGGVNTEAFF. The DNA of the CDR3 is TGTGCCAGTGGGGGAGTTAACACTGAAGCTTTCTTT.

In its sample, this clone was seen once. This CDR3 reads CASSQDRDRGQKLFF. CDR3 DNA sequence: TGTGCCAGCAGCCAAGACCGGGACAGGGGTCAAAAACTGTTTTTT. The chain joins TRBV3-1 (or the pseudogene TRBV3-2) to TRBJ1-4, with TRBD1 matching over 10 bases. This CDR3 comprises 15 residues. The junction had 4 bases not matched to a gene; V was cut back by 0 bases and J by 9 bases. CDR1 is LGHDT, CDR2 YNNKEL, per germline (reference sequence).

The chain combines TRBV6-5 with TRBJ2-1; 8 positions agree with TRBD1. CDR1 MNHEY and CDR2 SVGAGI come from the germline V gene. The junction had 10 bases not matched to a gene; V was cut back by 6 bases and J by 6 bases. CDR3 length: 15 residues. Here the CDR3 DNA reads TGTGCCAGCAGCGTAGGACAGGGAGTTCTCAATGAGCAGTTCTTC. Protein product: CASSVGQGVLNEQFF.

The chain couples TRBV4-3 to TRBJ1-3, with TRBD1 as a possible D gene (5 bases). The V gene lost 3 bases and the J gene lost 0 bases, with 12 bases spanning the gap. The CDR3 spans 16 residues. Germline values: CDR1 LGHNA, CDR2 YSLEER. The CDR3 here is CASSHGSGGSGNTIYF. CDR3 bases: TGCGCCAGCAGCCATGGAAGTGGGGGCTCTGGAAACACCATATATTTT.

V gene TRBV27 combines with J gene TRBJ1-4; D is ambiguous. The V and J ends lost 5 bases and 0 bases respectively, with 10 bases between them. CDR3 length: 15 amino acids. The germline gives CDR1 MNHEY, CDR2 SMNVEV (reference sequence). The CDR3 DNA reads as TGTGCCAGCAGTCTCGACCCAGCAACTAATGAAAAACTGTTTTTT. Its protein product is CASSLDPATNEKLFF.

This clone was picked up one time. The rearrangement links TRBV19 to TRBJ1-2, with TRBD1 matching 9 bases. Germline V lookup: CDR1 LNHDA, CDR2 SQIVND (reference sequence). The trim removed 4 bases at V and 4 bases at J, leaving 13 bases unmatched. The CDR3 sequence is 17 residues long. This CDR3 reads CASSTRDRVGPIYGYTF. In DNA, the CDR3 is TGTGCCAGTAGTACTCGGGACAGGGTAGGGCCTATCTATGGCTACACCTTC.

This sequence joins TRBV6-2 or TRBV6-3 and TRBJ2-5; 14 nucleotides match TRBD2. The germline V gene has CDR1 MNHEY and CDR2 SVGEGT. CDR3 length equals 18 residues. J was trimmed by 2 bases and V by 0 bases; bases with no gene match: 5. CDR3 coding DNA: TGTGCCAGCAGTTACTCCGGACTAGCGGGGGGAAAGCAAGAGACCCAGTACTTC. Protein: CASSYSGLAGGKQETQYF.

The genes are TRBV5-1 and TRBJ2-5; D gene uncertain. This CDR3 contains 13 residues. Germline CDR1 reads SGHRS; CDR2 reads YFSETQ. The V gene lost 7 bases and the J gene lost 5 bases, with 15 bases spanning the gap. CDR3 bases: TGCGCCAGCCGCACCGGGCCAAGGGAGACCCAGTACTTC. The encoded protein is CASRTGPRETQYF.

The chain has TRBV30 and TRBJ2-1; 7 positions agree with TRBD1. The V and J ends lost 2 bases and 0 bases, in that order; junction bases with no gene match: 4. Germline assignment: CDR1 GTSNPN and CDR2 SVGIG (reference sequence). This CDR3 comprises 15 residues. CDR3 protein: CAWSKGQSSYNEQFF. Here the CDR3 DNA reads TGTGCCTGGAGTAAGGGACAGAGCTCCTACAATGAGCAGTTCTTC.

This clone was seen a single time. The chain is built from TRBV3-1 (or the pseudogene TRBV3-2) and TRBJ2-3, with TRBD2 matching over 8 bases. Germline V gene data show CDR1 as LGHDT and CDR2 as YNNKEL (reference sequence). The CDR3 is 19 amino acids. Germline trimming cut 1 base from V and 6 bases from J; bases unmatched to any gene: 18. The CDR3 DNA is TGTGCCAGCAGCCAAGGGCTAGCGGGTATTAATGTAGGGGTTGATACGCAGTATTTT. Residues: CASSQGLAGINVGVDTQYF.